The entry below gives a single T cell receptor (beta chain) sequence along with its context. Its antigen is not known. This sample is part of a study of cytomegalovirus exposure and HLA in healthy donors. Study findings and constraints: Roughly uniform depth of sequencing across donors was assumed in presence/absence analyses.

Germline CDR1 reads MNHEY; CDR2 reads SMNVEV (reference sequence). Trimming pared 6 bases from V and 4 bases from J, leaving 13 bases between. This CDR3 has 13 residues. The PCR contained 60 Vbeta and 13 Jbeta primers. Measured with immunoSEQ multiplex PCR; TCRdb has only the in-frame clones, and not every one. Of about 200,000 clones in the sample, more than 75% were seen once. Healthy bone marrow donors made up the cohort. The sequenced sample consisted of PBMCs. The chain employs TRBV27 and TRBJ2-7; weak D call: TRBD1 (5 bases). This receptor was identified in a woman between 45 and 60 years old in good health and CMV-seropositive. CDR3 DNA sequence: TGTGCCAGCAGACCAGGGATCCCGTACGAGCAGTACTTC. Protein product: CASRPGIPYEQYF.